The rows below give T cell receptor beta chains drawn from one sample of a study of blood T cells in healthy people across ages. TCRdb reanalysed the 5' RACE reads using MiXCR and keeps one entry per CDR3 protein. The sample holds fewer than 900,000 distinct CDR3 sequences; roughly 41% are singletons and the top ten take 20% to 25%. The sample taken for sequencing was blood. Receptors originate from a woman aged 60-70 years in good health. The CDR3 runs from the conserved cysteine through the conserved F or W. Clone size is shown for a subset of rows, as once, few, many or a class of expanded clone.

clone_size: -
v_call: TRBV7-9
j_call: TRBJ2-5
cdr3_aa: CASSLAEWEQYF

clone_size: -
v_call: TRBV7-7
j_call: TRBJ2-1
cdr3_aa: CASSLAGTGNEQFF

clone_size: once
v_call: TRBV7-2
j_call: TRBJ1-4
cdr3_aa: CASSPRVGQPNEKLFF

clone_size: many
v_call: TRBV20-1
j_call: TRBJ1-1
cdr3_aa: CSARVVERNAEAFF

clone_size: few
v_call: TRBV5-1
j_call: TRBJ2-7
cdr3_aa: CASSLRQDTFYEQYF

clone_size: -
v_call: TRBV7-2
j_call: TRBJ2-1
cdr3_aa: CASSFNTGEQFF

clone_size: many
v_call: TRBV24-1
j_call: TRBJ2-3
cdr3_aa: CATSDHRGTTDTQYF

clone_size: once
v_call: TRBV3-1
j_call: TRBJ2-3
cdr3_aa: CASSQDLLAGGSTGTQYF

clone_size: -
v_call: TRBV6-2/TRBV6-3
j_call: TRBJ2-3
cdr3_aa: CASNRPARADTQYF

clone_size: many
v_call: TRBV15
j_call: TRBJ2-3
cdr3_aa: CATSRDPTSTDTQYF

clone_size: -
v_call: TRBV7-3
j_call: TRBJ2-5
cdr3_aa: CASSDRGGLETQYF

clone_size: -
v_call: TRBV24-1
j_call: TRBJ2-1
cdr3_aa: CATSDSEDEQFF

clone_size: few
v_call: TRBV27
j_call: TRBJ1-2
cdr3_aa: CASSFYGTDLYGYTF

clone_size: -
v_call: TRBV5-1
j_call: TRBJ1-2
cdr3_aa: CASNLETKGGYTF

clone_size: -
v_call: TRBV9
j_call: TRBJ2-3
cdr3_aa: CASNRDRGTDTQYF

clone_size: once
v_call: TRBV4-1
j_call: TRBJ2-1
cdr3_aa: CASSQDETPGGDEQFF

clone_size: few
v_call: TRBV20-1
j_call: TRBJ2-1
cdr3_aa: CSARDRASGYNEQFF

clone_size: -
v_call: TRBV7-2
j_call: TRBJ2-3
cdr3_aa: CASSLGLTGAADTQYF

clone_size: few
v_call: TRBV5-5
j_call: TRBJ1-1
cdr3_aa: CASSLHTEAFF

clone_size: -
v_call: TRBV7-6
j_call: -
cdr3_aa: CTSSGSLAGGQETQYF

clone_size: -
v_call: TRBV18
j_call: TRBJ1-5
cdr3_aa: CASSPSGGKEPQHF

clone_size: -
v_call: TRBV7-3
j_call: -
cdr3_aa: CASSSPSGSYNEQYF

clone_size: -
v_call: TRBV27
j_call: TRBJ1-2
cdr3_aa: CASSPVGTGGGYTF

clone_size: -
v_call: TRBV20-1
j_call: TRBJ1-1
cdr3_aa: CSARGQGGAFF

clone_size: -
v_call: TRBV28
j_call: TRBJ1-1
cdr3_aa: CASSWGQEDTEAFF

clone_size: -
v_call: TRBV5-6
j_call: TRBJ2-1
cdr3_aa: CASENSGTLRNEQFF

clone_size: many
v_call: TRBV10-3
j_call: TRBJ1-2
cdr3_aa: CAIRGFNGYTF

clone_size: -
v_call: TRBV14
j_call: TRBJ2-3
cdr3_aa: CASSQDRGFWTDTQYF

clone_size: few
v_call: TRBV25-1
j_call: TRBJ2-7
cdr3_aa: CASSEHREQYF

clone_size: many
v_call: TRBV15
j_call: TRBJ2-3
cdr3_aa: CATSTGLSSTDTQYF

clone_size: -
v_call: TRBV20-1
j_call: TRBJ2-3
cdr3_aa: CSATGRSGGTTDTQYF

clone_size: -
v_call: TRBV29-1
j_call: TRBJ1-2
cdr3_aa: CSVSGTYGYTF

clone_size: -
v_call: TRBV29-1
j_call: TRBJ2-7
cdr3_aa: CSVVLQGPYEQYF

clone_size: -
v_call: TRBV20-1
j_call: TRBJ2-1
cdr3_aa: CSALPFWTSGGSSSYNEQFF

clone_size: -
v_call: TRBV5-1
j_call: TRBJ2-6
cdr3_aa: CASSPVDSGANVPTF

clone_size: -
v_call: TRBV28
j_call: TRBJ2-5
cdr3_aa: CASSSETSGRVKYF

clone_size: -
v_call: TRBV12-3/TRBV12-4
j_call: TRBJ2-5
cdr3_aa: CAGRPGTFQETQYF

clone_size: -
v_call: TRBV6-5
j_call: -
cdr3_aa: CASSTLKGQQETQYF

clone_size: few
v_call: TRBV11-3
j_call: TRBJ2-1
cdr3_aa: CASSLDGAGADNEQFF

clone_size: -
v_call: TRBV29-1
j_call: TRBJ2-2
cdr3_aa: CSVRENTGELFF

clone_size: few
v_call: TRBV2
j_call: TRBJ2-3
cdr3_aa: CASSDDPGDTQYF

clone_size: many
v_call: TRBV7-3
j_call: TRBJ2-1
cdr3_aa: CASSLTTGSYNEQFF

clone_size: few
v_call: TRBV3-1
j_call: TRBJ1-1
cdr3_aa: CASSQDKWSEAFF

clone_size: -
v_call: TRBV7-2
j_call: TRBJ2-7
cdr3_aa: CASSVVRFTYEQYF

clone_size: many
v_call: TRBV29-1
j_call: TRBJ2-7
cdr3_aa: CSVELSSGKTYEQYF

clone_size: -
v_call: TRBV4-1
j_call: TRBJ1-1
cdr3_aa: CASRDPKGLNTEAFF

clone_size: many
v_call: TRBV20-1
j_call: TRBJ2-1
cdr3_aa: CSAYRTDEQFF

clone_size: -
v_call: TRBV13
j_call: TRBJ2-1
cdr3_aa: CASSLVPGTGGSNEQFF

clone_size: many
v_call: TRBV4-3
j_call: TRBJ2-2
cdr3_aa: CASSQERWNTGELFF

clone_size: -
v_call: TRBV7-2
j_call: TRBJ2-6
cdr3_aa: CASSSATGRGSGANVLTF

clone_size: -
v_call: TRBV2
j_call: TRBJ1-1
cdr3_aa: CASSERTFNTEAFF